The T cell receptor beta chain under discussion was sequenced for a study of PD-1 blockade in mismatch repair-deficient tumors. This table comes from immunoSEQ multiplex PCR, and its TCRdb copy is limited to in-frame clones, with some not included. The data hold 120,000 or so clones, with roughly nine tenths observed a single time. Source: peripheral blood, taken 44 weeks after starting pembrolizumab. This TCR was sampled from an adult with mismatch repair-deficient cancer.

The CDR3 DNA reads as TGCGCCAGCAGCCGGGAAGGCGGGAATACGTTAGAGACCCAGTACTTC. Amino acids: CASSREGGNTLETQYF. V usage is TRBV5-1 and J usage is TRBJ2-5, with D tentatively TRBD2 (6 bases). CDR1 and CDR2 from the germline V gene are SGHRS and YFSETQ. The ends were cut back, 4 bases at V and 4 bases at J, with 20 bases in the middle. This CDR3 is built from 16 residues.